This passage covers 27 T cell receptor beta chains from one sample sequenced in a study of shared clonotypes between healthy human individuals. Sequencing used immunoSEQ multiplex PCR; TCRdb keeps in-frame clones, though not all of them. The data contain approximately 2.4 million clones, approximately 94% of them singletons. What was sequenced was naive CD4+ T cells sorted from blood. Subset noted: CD45RA+ positively selected. Receptors were obtained from a man in his late teens or twenties in good health.

The CDR3 nucleotides are TGCGCCAGCAGCTTTGGACACGACTACGAGCAGTACTTC. Amino acid sequence: CASSFGHDYEQYF. The chain carries TRBV5-1 and TRBJ2-7; D might be TRBD1 (5 bases). Germline CDR1 SGHRS, CDR2 YFSETQ. The CDR3 totals 13 residues. The ends were cut back, 2 bases at V and 3 bases at J, with 9 bases in the middle.

As for this clone: This sample includes further DNA sequences coding for the same CDR3. The V call is TRBV10-1, the J call TRBJ2-2; D possibly corresponds to TRBD2 (6 bases). CDR3 length equals 15 residues. Germline assignment: CDR1 WNHNN and CDR2 SYGVQD (reference sequence). The V end was cut by 0 bases, the J end by 1 base, with 6 bases between. DNA of the CDR3: TGCGCCAGCAGTGAGTCCGGGGGGAACACCGGGGAGCTGTTTTTT. This gives the protein CASSESGGNTGELFF.

The chain joins TRBV7-2 to TRBJ1-3; D not certain. V was clipped by 1 base and J by 0 bases, with 4 bases between them. The germline CDR1 and CDR2 sequences are SGHTA and FQGNSA. The CDR3 is made up of 14 amino acids. The DNA of the CDR3 is TGTGCCAGCAGCTTAGGTTACTCTGGAAACACCATATATTTT. This translates into CASSLGYSGNTIYF.

This chain uses TRBV27 with TRBJ2-7; unclear D gene. The germline V gene has CDR1 MNHEY and CDR2 SMNVEV (reference sequence). CDR3 length: 13 residues. V lost 3 bases to trimming and J lost 2 bases, with 8 bases between them. DNA of the CDR3: TGTGCCAGCAGTTTTCTCTATACCTACGAGCAGTACTTC. Its protein is CASSFLYTYEQYF.

A note on this clone: The same CDR3 also results from other DNA sequences found in this sample. The V and J genes are TRBV5-1 and TRBJ1-2; D is perhaps TRBD1 (5 bases). The CDR3 is made up of 14 amino acids. Trimming removed 4 bases from V and 3 bases from J, with 13 bases in between. Germline V lookup: CDR1 SGHRS, CDR2 YFSETQ. CDR3 loop: CASSAGTGYYGYTF. The DNA of the CDR3 is TGCGCCAGCAGCGCGGGGACGGGCTACTATGGCTACACCTTC.

The chain uses TRBV10-3 and TRBJ2-7; D remains ambiguous. V lost 8 bases and J 1 base, leaving 6 bases between the germline ends. Germline V gives CDR1 ENHRY, CDR2 SYGVKD. The CDR3 extends over 11 amino acids. DNA for the CDR3: TGTGCCATCGCATCGTCCTACGAGCAGTACTTC. Translation: CAIASSYEQYF.

This clone was seen only once. This rearrangement joins TRBV9 to TRBJ2-7; D unclear. The CDR3 has 13 amino acids. V lost 3 bases to trimming and J lost 0 bases, with 7 bases between them. CDR1 is SGDLS and CDR2 is YYNGEE in the germline V gene. The CDR3 here is CASSARNSYEQYF. The CDR3 DNA reads as TGTGCCAGCAGCGCCCGAAACTCCTACGAGCAGTACTTC.

This chain uses TRBV6-6 with TRBJ1-2; no reliable D call. From germline, CDR1 is MNHNY and CDR2 SVGAGI (reference sequence). The CDR3 length is 14 residues. V gave up 6 bases and J gave up 2 bases, with 13 bases separating them. The CDR3 region has the DNA TGTGCCAGCAGCTCTACGGTCCCAAACTATGGCTACACCTTC. It encodes CASSSTVPNYGYTF.

This chain connects TRBV4-1 to TRBJ2-7; TRBD1 aligns across 10 bases. The germline CDR1 and CDR2 sequences are MGHRA and YSYEKL. Losses at the gene ends were 4 bases for V and 1 base for J; bases not matched to a gene: 10. The CDR3 has 17 residues. The chain's CDR3 is CASSRPGTGEKSYEQYF. CDR3 coding DNA: TGCGCCAGCAGCCGACCCGGGACAGGGGAGAAGTCCTACGAGCAGTACTTC.

The chain has TRBV7-8 and TRBJ2-7; unclear D gene. Germline V gene data show CDR1 as SGHVS and CDR2 as FQNEAQ. This CDR3 region has 12 residues. V was pared by 1 base and J by 5 bases, with 6 bases between. The CDR3 spells CASSLVGDEQYF. CDR3 nucleotide sequence: TGTGCCAGCAGCTTAGTTGGGGACGAGCAGTACTTC.

In its sample, this clone was seen once. The chain recombines TRBV5-1 with TRBJ2-5, with 9 bases fitting TRBD2. This CDR3 has 15 residues. Trimming removed 2 bases from V and 4 bases from J; junction bases left unmatched: 6. Per the germline V gene, CDR1 is SGHRS and CDR2 is YFSETQ. CDR3 nucleotides: TGCGCCAGCAGCTTTAGCGGGAGCGAGGGAGAGACCCAGTACTTC. Amino acids: CASSFSGSEGETQYF.

The chain uses TRBV6-6 and TRBJ1-1; D perhaps matches TRBD1 (6 bases). Trimming took off 6 bases at V and 10 bases at J, with 18 bases between the two ends. Per germline, CDR1 MNHNY and CDR2 SVGAGI (reference sequence). CDR3 length equals 13 residues. CDR3 nucleotides: TGTGCCAGCAGCTTGGGGAGGGGGTCTTTAGCTTTCTTT. This translates into CASSLGRGSLAFF.

The gene calls are TRBV18 and TRBJ1-1, with D unclear. V dropped 10 bases and J dropped 5 bases, with 14 bases sitting between them. Germline V gives CDR1 KGHSH, CDR2 LQKENI. This CDR3 region has 12 residues. In DNA, the CDR3 is TGTGCCACCACGGAAGGTGGGACTGAAGCTTTCTTT. Translating it yields CATTEGGTEAFF.

This clone was picked up one time. The CDR3 region is CASSMTFKKGNNEQFF. In nucleotides, the CDR3 is TGTGCCAGCAGTATGACTTTCAAAAAGGGGAACAATGAGCAGTTCTTC. The V and J genes are TRBV25-1 and TRBJ2-1, with D tentatively TRBD1 (5 bases). Trimming took off 5 bases at V and 5 bases at J, with 19 bases between the two ends. This CDR3 region has 16 residues. Germline lookup yields CDR1 MGHDK and CDR2 SYGVNS.

The chain joins TRBV7-2 to TRBJ1-1, with D unresolved. Germline V CDR1 and CDR2: SGHTA, FQGNSA. V was shortened by 3 bases and J by 5 bases, with 10 bases between the two germline ends. The CDR3 has 13 residues. CDR3 bases: TGTGCCAGCAGCTTTCAAGGTACTACTGAAGCTTTCTTT. The encoded protein is CASSFQGTTEAFF.

A note on this clone: The same CDR3 can be traced to other DNA sequences in this sample. The chain recombines TRBV18 with TRBJ2-5; D not certain. The CDR3 sequence is 13 residues long. V was shortened by 0 bases and J by 5 bases, with 7 bases between the two germline ends. Per germline, CDR1 KGHSH and CDR2 LQKENI. CDR3 nucleotides: TGTGCCAGCTCACCACCGGGCCGGGAGACCCAGTACTTC. This sequence encodes CASSPPGRETQYF.

The J gene is TRBJ1-1, the V gene TRBV6-6, with a tentative D call TRBD1 (6 bases). The germline V and J ends were trimmed by 5 bases and 4 bases, with 14 bases remaining between them. The length of the CDR3 is 14 residues. Germline V gene lookup returns CDR1 MNHNY and CDR2 SVGAGI (reference sequence). CDR3 DNA: TGTGCCAGCAGTCGACAGGAAGTTCTCACTGAAGCTTTCTTT. It is translated as CASSRQEVLTEAFF.

The J gene is TRBJ2-5, the V gene TRBV13, with D perhaps TRBD1 (5 bases). Trimming pared 2 bases from V and 4 bases from J, leaving 8 bases between. CDR1 is PRHDT and CDR2 is FYEKMQ in the germline V gene (reference sequence). This CDR3 region has 13 residues. The CDR3 DNA reads TGTGCCAGCAGCTTAAAGGGGATAGAGACCCAGTACTTC. Protein product: CASSLKGIETQYF.

The chain is built from TRBV11-2 and TRBJ2-7, with 7 bases fitting TRBD2. Trimming cost V 4 bases and J 6 bases; bases outside gene matches: 12. Germline CDR1 SGHAT, CDR2 FQNNGV. The CDR3 extends over 15 amino acids. In DNA, the CDR3 is TGTGCCAGCAGCTACCGGACTAGTGAGGAGCGCGAGCAGTACTTC. Its translation: CASSYRTSEEREQYF.

This clone was recorded once. Other DNA variants within this sample encode the same CDR3. The chain links TRBV2 to TRBJ2-5; weak D call: TRBD2 (5 bases). Germline CDR1 is SNHLY and CDR2 is FYNNEI. There are 13 residues in the CDR3. Between the trimmed V and J ends, which lost 6 bases and 2 bases, there was a span of 10 bases. In nucleotides, the CDR3 is TGTGCCAGCAGGAGGACTTCTCAAGAGACCCAGTACTTC. Translation: CASRRTSQETQYF. Using reference TRBV2 and TRBJ2-5 for the parts outside the CDR3, the full variable domain is EPEVTQTPSHQVTQMGQEVILRCVPISNHLYFYWYRQILGQKVEFLVSFYNNEISEKSEIFDDQFSVERPDGSNFTLKIRSTKLEDSAMYFCASRRTSQETQYFGPGTRLLVL.

The chain carries TRBV12-5 and TRBJ2-7; D is ambiguous. Germline loops: CDR1 LGHNT, CDR2 FRNRAP. Trimming stripped 11 bases from V and 6 bases from J, with 14 bases between. The CDR3 loop spans 11 amino acids. The CDR3 loop reads CAGYGWAEQYF. The CDR3, as DNA: TGTGCTGGATATGGATGGGCCGAGCAGTACTTC.

This rearrangement joins TRBV10-2 to TRBJ1-1; a weak D match, TRBD1 (5 bases). CDR3 size: 14 residues. Deletions cut 5 bases from V and 0 bases from J, with 10 bases between. Germline V CDR1 and CDR2: WSHSY, SAAADI. The CDR3 DNA is TGCGCCAGCAGTAGGCGGGACGTGAACACTGAAGCTTTCTTT. Its translation is CASSRRDVNTEAFF.

The V and J genes are TRBV10-2 and TRBJ2-5; 16 positions agree with TRBD2. The V segment lost 9 bases and the J segment 1 base; nucleotides outside the gene matches: 8. CDR3 length equals 17 residues. Germline-derived CDR1 and CDR2 are WSHSY and SAAADI. The CDR3 coding sequence is TGCGCCAGTACCGGGACTAGCGGGGGGGGATCCCAAGAGACCCAGTACTTC. This translates into CASTGTSGGGSQETQYF.

This sequence joins TRBV10-3 and TRBJ1-1; D gene uncertain. V was pared by 6 bases and J by 5 bases, with 13 bases between. CDR3 length equals 13 residues. Germline values: CDR1 ENHRY, CDR2 SYGVKD. The CDR3 region is CAISDGTRTEAFF. CDR3 in DNA: TGTGCCATCAGCGATGGAACCAGAACTGAAGCTTTCTTT.

V usage is TRBV15 and J usage is TRBJ2-1; 11 bases agree with TRBD2. After removal of 0 bases from V and 0 bases from J, the junction contained 10 bases not matched to a gene. The CDR3 is made up of 20 amino acids. CDR1 is LNHNV, CDR2 YYDKDF, per germline (reference sequence). CDR3 nucleotides: TGTGCCACCAGCAGAGACTCCAGAACTAGCGGGAGAGGCTCCTACAATGAGCAGTTCTTC. Its protein product is CATSRDSRTSGRGSYNEQFF.

V usage is TRBV28 and J usage is TRBJ1-5; 7 bases match TRBD1. The CDR3 is made up of 18 amino acids. Germline CDR1 is MDHEN and CDR2 is SYDVKM. With 6 bases clipped from V and 0 bases from J, the junction kept 14 bases outside the gene matches. The CDR3 coding sequence is TGTGCCAGCAGCCAAACGACAGGGAGGGGAAATAGCAATCAGCCCCAGCATTTT. The encoded protein is CASSQTTGRGNSNQPQHF. The full variable domain, completed using reference TRBV28 and TRBJ1-5, is DVKVTQSSRYLVKRTGEKVFLECVQDMDHENMFWYRQDPGLGLRLIYFSYDVKMKEKGDIPEGYSVSREKKERFSLILESASTNQTSMYLCASSQTTGRGNSNQPQHFGDGTRLSIL.

This clone was observed once. The chain combines TRBV29-1 with TRBJ2-7, with D possibly being TRBD1 or TRBD2 (5 bases each). From germline, CDR1 is SQVTM and CDR2 ANQGSEA. The CDR3 contains 13 residues. The V end was cut by 4 bases, the J end by 2 bases, with 12 bases between. CDR3 in amino acids: CSVVPGDPYEQYF. DNA for the CDR3: TGCAGCGTTGTGCCCGGGGACCCCTACGAGCAGTACTTC.